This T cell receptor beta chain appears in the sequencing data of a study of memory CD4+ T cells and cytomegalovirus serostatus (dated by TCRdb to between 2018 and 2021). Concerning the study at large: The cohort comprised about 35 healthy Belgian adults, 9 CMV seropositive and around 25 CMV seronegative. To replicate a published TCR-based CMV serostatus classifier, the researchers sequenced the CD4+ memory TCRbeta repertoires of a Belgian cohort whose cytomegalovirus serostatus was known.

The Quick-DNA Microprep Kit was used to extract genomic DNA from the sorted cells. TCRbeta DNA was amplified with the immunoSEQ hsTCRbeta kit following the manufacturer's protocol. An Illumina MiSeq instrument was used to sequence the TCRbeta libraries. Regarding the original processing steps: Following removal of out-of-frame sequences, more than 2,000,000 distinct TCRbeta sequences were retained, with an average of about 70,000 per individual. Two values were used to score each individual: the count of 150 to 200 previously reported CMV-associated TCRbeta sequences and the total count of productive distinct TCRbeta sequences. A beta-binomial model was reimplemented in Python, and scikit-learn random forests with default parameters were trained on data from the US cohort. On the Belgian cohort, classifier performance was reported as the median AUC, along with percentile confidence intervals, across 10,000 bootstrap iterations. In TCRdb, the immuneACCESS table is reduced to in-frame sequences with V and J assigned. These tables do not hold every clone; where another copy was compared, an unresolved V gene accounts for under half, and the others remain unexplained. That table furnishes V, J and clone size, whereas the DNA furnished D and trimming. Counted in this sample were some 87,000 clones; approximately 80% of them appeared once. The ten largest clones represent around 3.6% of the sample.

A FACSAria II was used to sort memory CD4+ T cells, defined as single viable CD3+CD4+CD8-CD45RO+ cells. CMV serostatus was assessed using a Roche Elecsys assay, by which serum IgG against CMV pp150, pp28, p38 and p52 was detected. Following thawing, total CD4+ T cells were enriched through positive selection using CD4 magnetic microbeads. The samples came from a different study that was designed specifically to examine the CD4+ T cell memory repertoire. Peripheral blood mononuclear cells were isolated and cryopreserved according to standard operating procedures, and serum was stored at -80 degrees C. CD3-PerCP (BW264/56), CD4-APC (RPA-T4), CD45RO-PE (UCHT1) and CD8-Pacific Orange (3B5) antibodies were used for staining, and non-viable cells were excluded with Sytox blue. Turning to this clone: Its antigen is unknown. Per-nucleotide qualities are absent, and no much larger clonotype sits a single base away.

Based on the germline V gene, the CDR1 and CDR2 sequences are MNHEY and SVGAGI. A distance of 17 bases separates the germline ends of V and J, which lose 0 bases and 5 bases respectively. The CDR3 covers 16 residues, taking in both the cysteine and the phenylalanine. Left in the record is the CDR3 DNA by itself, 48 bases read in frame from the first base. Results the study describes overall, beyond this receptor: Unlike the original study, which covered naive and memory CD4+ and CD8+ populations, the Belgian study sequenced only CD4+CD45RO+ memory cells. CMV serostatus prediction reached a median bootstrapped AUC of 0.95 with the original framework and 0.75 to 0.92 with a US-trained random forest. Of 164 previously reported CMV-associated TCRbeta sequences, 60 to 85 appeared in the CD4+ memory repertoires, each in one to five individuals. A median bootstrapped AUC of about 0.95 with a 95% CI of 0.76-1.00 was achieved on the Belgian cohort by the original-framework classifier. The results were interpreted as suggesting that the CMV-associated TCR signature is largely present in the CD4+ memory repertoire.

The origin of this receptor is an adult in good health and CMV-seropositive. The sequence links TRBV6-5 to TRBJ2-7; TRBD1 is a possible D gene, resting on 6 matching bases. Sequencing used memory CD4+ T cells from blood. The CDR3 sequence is CASSYSIVQGRDEQYF. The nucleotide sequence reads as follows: TGTGCCAGCAGTTACTCCATTGTTCAGGGGCGGGACGAGCAGTACTTC.